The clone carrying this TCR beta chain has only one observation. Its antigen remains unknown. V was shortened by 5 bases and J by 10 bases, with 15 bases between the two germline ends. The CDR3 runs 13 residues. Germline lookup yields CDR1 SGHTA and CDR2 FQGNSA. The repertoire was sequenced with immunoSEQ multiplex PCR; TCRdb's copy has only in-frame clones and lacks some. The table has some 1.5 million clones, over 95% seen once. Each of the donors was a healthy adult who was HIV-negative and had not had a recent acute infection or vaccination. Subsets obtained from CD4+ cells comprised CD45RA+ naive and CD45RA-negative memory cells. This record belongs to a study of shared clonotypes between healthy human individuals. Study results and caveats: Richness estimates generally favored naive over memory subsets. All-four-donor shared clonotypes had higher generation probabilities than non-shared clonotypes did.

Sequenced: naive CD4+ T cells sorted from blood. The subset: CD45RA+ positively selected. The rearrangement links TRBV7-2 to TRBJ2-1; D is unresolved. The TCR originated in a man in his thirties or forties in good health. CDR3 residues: CASSPPGAREQFF. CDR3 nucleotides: TGTGCCAGCAGCCCCCCCGGCGCCAGGGAGCAGTTCTTC.